The rows below give T cell receptor beta chains drawn from one sample of a study of blood T cell repertoires in COVID-19. The method was immunoSEQ multiplex PCR; TCRdb's version includes in-frame clones alone and lacks a portion of them. The sample shows roughly 570,000 clones, about 88% of them seen only once. Input material: peripheral blood. These receptors were obtained from a woman aged 45-60 years with COVID-19, enrolled during active disease. Both conserved end residues are part of each CDR3. The order of the fields is CDR3 protein, CDR3 DNA, CDR3 length, J gene, V gene, clone size, D gene. A D gene is named only where the DNA matches it firmly. Only some rows state a clone size, as once, few, many or a class for expanded clones.

CDR3 protein: CASSLVSGAYNEQFF
CDR3 DNA: TGTGCCAGCAGCTTAGTAAGCGGGGCCTACAATGAGCAGTTCTTC
CDR3 length: 15
J gene: TRBJ2-1
V gene: TRBV7-6
clone size: .
D gene: TRBD2

CDR3 protein: CASSQDGWTSSIEQFF
CDR3 DNA: TGCGCCAGCAGCCAAGATGGGTGGACTAGCTCCATTGAGCAGTTCTTC
CDR3 length: 16
J gene: TRBJ2-1
V gene: TRBV4-1
clone size: .
D gene: TRBD2

CDR3 protein: CASSSQSYPNANYGYTF
CDR3 DNA: TGTGCCAGTAGTTCACAGTCATACCCTAATGCTAACTATGGCTACACCTTC
CDR3 length: 17
J gene: TRBJ1-2
V gene: TRBV19
clone size: .
D gene: .

CDR3 protein: CASSLAEEKLFF
CDR3 DNA: TGTGCCAGCAGCTTGGCTGAGGAAAAACTGTTTTTT
CDR3 length: 12
J gene: TRBJ1-4
V gene: TRBV5-5
clone size: .
D gene: .

CDR3 protein: CASMREGHYGYTF
CDR3 DNA: TGTGCCAGTATGAGGGAGGGGCACTATGGCTACACCTTC
CDR3 length: 13
J gene: TRBJ1-2
V gene: TRBV19
clone size: .
D gene: .

CDR3 protein: CASRLDRGGKGYTF
CDR3 DNA: TGTGCCAGCAGGCTCGACAGGGGAGGAAAGGGCTACACCTTC
CDR3 length: 14
J gene: TRBJ1-2
V gene: TRBV2
clone size: .
D gene: TRBD1

CDR3 protein: CASSPPQGGYGYTF
CDR3 DNA: TGTGCCAGCTCACCACCACAGGGGGGTTATGGCTACACCTTC
CDR3 length: 14
J gene: TRBJ1-2
V gene: TRBV18
clone size: .
D gene: TRBD1

CDR3 protein: CASSLGGGFNEQFF
CDR3 DNA: TGTGCCAGCAGCTTAGGTGGAGGGTTCAATGAGCAGTTCTTC
CDR3 length: 14
J gene: TRBJ2-1
V gene: TRBV7-9
clone size: .
D gene: .

CDR3 protein: CASRLVVGEKRGYPSYNEQFF
CDR3 DNA: TGTGCAAGTCGCTTAGTAGTGGGGGAGAAGCGGGGGTACCCCTCCTACAATGAGCAGTTCTTC
CDR3 length: 21
J gene: TRBJ2-1
V gene: TRBV12-2
clone size: .
D gene: .

CDR3 protein: CASSQTRNQPQHF
CDR3 DNA: TGTGCCAGCAGTCAGACACGCAATCAGCCCCAGCATTTT
CDR3 length: 13
J gene: TRBJ1-5
V gene: TRBV2
clone size: .
D gene: .

CDR3 protein: CASSLGGTGGGNTEAFF
CDR3 DNA: TGTGCCAGCAGCTTGGGTGGGACAGGGGGCGGAAACACTGAAGCTTTCTTT
CDR3 length: 17
J gene: TRBJ1-1
V gene: TRBV5-4
clone size: .
D gene: TRBD1

CDR3 protein: CASSHVTPGRTNEKLFF
CDR3 DNA: TGTGCCAGTAGTCACGTCACGCCAGGCCGCACTAATGAAAAACTGTTTTTT
CDR3 length: 17
J gene: TRBJ1-4
V gene: TRBV19
clone size: .
D gene: .

CDR3 protein: CASKSAQGYEQYF
CDR3 DNA: TGTGCCAGCAAGAGCGCCCAAGGCTACGAGCAGTACTTC
CDR3 length: 13
J gene: TRBJ2-7
V gene: TRBV2
clone size: .
D gene: .

CDR3 protein: CASSPAGGDYEQYF
CDR3 DNA: TGTGCCAGCAGCCCGGCGGGGGGAGACTACGAGCAGTACTTC
CDR3 length: 14
J gene: TRBJ2-7
V gene: TRBV6-5
clone size: .
D gene: TRBD2

CDR3 protein: CASSQPQRVPLNEQFF
CDR3 DNA: TGCGCCAGCAGTCAACCTCAACGGGTGCCCCTAAATGAGCAGTTCTTC
CDR3 length: 16
J gene: TRBJ2-1
V gene: TRBV23-1
clone size: once
D gene: .

CDR3 protein: CASSPSVENYGYTF
CDR3 DNA: TGTGCCAGCTCACCTTCGGTAGAGAACTATGGCTACACCTTC
CDR3 length: 14
J gene: TRBJ1-2
V gene: TRBV18
clone size: .
D gene: .

CDR3 protein: CASSLIGANTEAFF
CDR3 DNA: TGTGCCAGCAGCTTAATTGGGGCGAACACTGAAGCTTTCTTT
CDR3 length: 14
J gene: TRBJ1-1
V gene: TRBV11-2
clone size: .
D gene: .

CDR3 protein: CASSSGVAGATDTQYF
CDR3 DNA: TGCGCCAGCAGCTCCGGGGTAGCGGGGGCCACAGATACGCAGTATTTT
CDR3 length: 16
J gene: TRBJ2-3
V gene: TRBV5-1
clone size: .
D gene: TRBD2

CDR3 protein: CASSLAGTSGVNEQFF
CDR3 DNA: TGCGCCAGCAGCTTGGCCGGGACTAGCGGGGTAAATGAGCAGTTCTTC
CDR3 length: 16
J gene: TRBJ2-1
V gene: TRBV5-1
clone size: .
D gene: TRBD2

CDR3 protein: CASSLDQGNEQFF
CDR3 DNA: TGCGCCAGCAGCTTGGACCAGGGCAATGAGCAGTTCTTC
CDR3 length: 13
J gene: TRBJ2-1
V gene: TRBV5-1
clone size: .
D gene: .

CDR3 protein: CASSHVQGDEQYF
CDR3 DNA: TGTGCCAGCAGCCACGTACAGGGGGACGAGCAGTACTTC
CDR3 length: 13
J gene: TRBJ2-7
V gene: TRBV3-1/TRBV3-2
clone size: .
D gene: TRBD1

CDR3 protein: CASSLGTDQGTEAFF
CDR3 DNA: TGCGCCAGCAGCTTGGGTACGGATCAGGGCACTGAAGCTTTCTTT
CDR3 length: 15
J gene: TRBJ1-1
V gene: TRBV5-1
clone size: .
D gene: .

CDR3 protein: CASSSPRTGYGYTF
CDR3 DNA: TGTGCCAGCAGTAGCCCTAGGACAGGCTATGGCTACACCTTC
CDR3 length: 14
J gene: TRBJ1-2
V gene: TRBV6-2/TRBV6-3
clone size: .
D gene: TRBD1

CDR3 protein: CASSLGQGHNQPQHF
CDR3 DNA: TGCGCCAGCAGCTTGGGTCAGGGCCACAATCAGCCCCAGCATTTT
CDR3 length: 15
J gene: TRBJ1-5
V gene: TRBV5-1
clone size: .
D gene: .

CDR3 protein: CASSTDRVVLHGYTF
CDR3 DNA: TGCGCCAGCAGCACCGACAGGGTAGTATTGCATGGCTACACCTTC
CDR3 length: 15
J gene: TRBJ1-2
V gene: TRBV5-1
clone size: .
D gene: TRBD1

CDR3 protein: CAWTAGQEQPQHF
CDR3 DNA: TGTGCCTGGACCGCCGGCCAGGAACAGCCCCAGCATTTT
CDR3 length: 13
J gene: TRBJ1-5
V gene: TRBV30
clone size: .
D gene: .

CDR3 protein: CASSLQGATNEKLFF
CDR3 DNA: TGTGCCAGCAGCTTGCAGGGGGCAACTAATGAAAAACTGTTTTTT
CDR3 length: 15
J gene: TRBJ1-4
V gene: TRBV5-5
clone size: .
D gene: TRBD1

CDR3 protein: CASSLRQGVDTEAFF
CDR3 DNA: TGTGCCAGCAGCTTACGACAGGGTGTGGACACTGAAGCTTTCTTT
CDR3 length: 15
J gene: TRBJ1-1
V gene: TRBV7-3
clone size: .
D gene: TRBD1

CDR3 protein: CASSPTGTGVHNEQFF
CDR3 DNA: TGCGCCAGCAGCCCGACCGGGACAGGGGTTCACAATGAGCAGTTCTTC
CDR3 length: 16
J gene: TRBJ2-1
V gene: TRBV5-1
clone size: .
D gene: TRBD1

CDR3 protein: CASSVNRDRVGQPQHF
CDR3 DNA: TGTGCCAGCAGCGTCAACCGGGACAGGGTTGGGCAGCCCCAGCATTTT
CDR3 length: 16
J gene: TRBJ1-5
V gene: TRBV7-8
clone size: .
D gene: TRBD1

CDR3 protein: CASSIGPEGEKLFF
CDR3 DNA: TGTGCCAGTAGTATAGGTCCCGAGGGCGAAAAACTGTTTTTT
CDR3 length: 14
J gene: TRBJ1-4
V gene: TRBV19
clone size: .
D gene: .

CDR3 protein: CASWGVMNTEAFF
CDR3 DNA: TGCGCCAGCTGGGGGGTCATGAACACTGAAGCTTTCTTT
CDR3 length: 13
J gene: TRBJ1-1
V gene: TRBV5-1
clone size: .
D gene: .

CDR3 protein: CASSHGLAGEETQYF
CDR3 DNA: TGTGCCAGCAGCCACGGACTAGCGGGGGAAGAGACCCAGTACTTC
CDR3 length: 15
J gene: TRBJ2-5
V gene: TRBV3-1/TRBV3-2
clone size: .
D gene: TRBD2

CDR3 protein: CASSLRLAGPTDTQYF
CDR3 DNA: TGTGCCAGCAGCCTCCGACTAGCGGGGCCGACAGATACGCAGTATTTT
CDR3 length: 16
J gene: TRBJ2-3
V gene: TRBV3-1/TRBV3-2
clone size: .
D gene: TRBD2

CDR3 protein: CASSPPDRREQYF
CDR3 DNA: TGTGCCAGCAGTCCACCGGACAGGCGAGAGCAGTACTTC
CDR3 length: 13
J gene: TRBJ2-7
V gene: TRBV28
clone size: few
D gene: TRBD1

CDR3 protein: CASGPGTGASSEKLFF
CDR3 DNA: TGTGCCAGCGGGCCCGGGACAGGGGCGTCCTCCGAAAAACTGTTTTTT
CDR3 length: 16
J gene: TRBJ1-4
V gene: TRBV5-4
clone size: .
D gene: TRBD1

CDR3 protein: CSASRDYGYTF
CDR3 DNA: TGCAGTGCCTCGAGGGACTATGGCTACACCTTC
CDR3 length: 11
J gene: TRBJ1-2
V gene: TRBV20-1
clone size: .
D gene: .

CDR3 protein: CASSSTAGGTEAFF
CDR3 DNA: TGTGCCAGCAGTTCCACAGCCGGGGGGACTGAAGCTTTCTTT
CDR3 length: 14
J gene: TRBJ1-1
V gene: TRBV2
clone size: .
D gene: .

CDR3 protein: CAIRGLRGNTEAFF
CDR3 DNA: TGTGCCATCAGAGGCTTAAGGGGGAACACTGAAGCTTTCTTT
CDR3 length: 14
J gene: TRBJ1-1
V gene: TRBV10-3
clone size: .
D gene: .

CDR3 protein: CASSPINDRLNEKLFF
CDR3 DNA: TGTGCCAGCTCACCGATTAACGACAGATTAAATGAAAAACTGTTTTTT
CDR3 length: 16
J gene: TRBJ1-4
V gene: TRBV18
clone size: .
D gene: .

CDR3 protein: CASSITRWSEAFF
CDR3 DNA: TGTGCCAGTAGTATTACAAGGTGGAGTGAAGCTTTCTTT
CDR3 length: 13
J gene: TRBJ1-1
V gene: TRBV19
clone size: .
D gene: .

CDR3 protein: CASSFWRGTYNEQFF
CDR3 DNA: TGTGCCAGCAGTTTTTGGCGGGGGACCTACAATGAGCAGTTCTTC
CDR3 length: 15
J gene: TRBJ2-1
V gene: TRBV27
clone size: .
D gene: TRBD2

CDR3 protein: CASSPIRGTQYF
CDR3 DNA: TGTGCCAGCAGCCCTATACGGGGGACCCAGTACTTC
CDR3 length: 12
J gene: TRBJ2-5
V gene: TRBV21-1
clone size: .
D gene: .

CDR3 protein: CASSDPPRQGSNYGYTF
CDR3 DNA: TGTGCCAGCAGCGATCCTCCCAGACAGGGGTCTAACTATGGCTACACCTTC
CDR3 length: 17
J gene: TRBJ1-2
V gene: TRBV21-1
clone size: .
D gene: .

CDR3 protein: CASSPQGAQGPYEQYF
CDR3 DNA: TGTGCCAGCAGCCCCCAGGGGGCGCAGGGTCCATACGAGCAGTACTTC
CDR3 length: 16
J gene: TRBJ2-7
V gene: TRBV5-6
clone size: .
D gene: TRBD1

CDR3 protein: CASSPRQGARLAFF
CDR3 DNA: TGTGCCAGCAGTCCTAGACAGGGTGCGAGACTTGCTTTCTTT
CDR3 length: 14
J gene: TRBJ1-1
V gene: TRBV6-5
clone size: .
D gene: TRBD1

CDR3 protein: CASSVMGGGHTDTQYF
CDR3 DNA: TGTGCCAGCAGCGTCATGGGCGGGGGGCACACAGATACGCAGTATTTT
CDR3 length: 16
J gene: TRBJ2-3
V gene: TRBV9
clone size: .
D gene: TRBD2

CDR3 protein: CASKVAGADTQYF
CDR3 DNA: TGTGCCAGCAAGGTCGCGGGGGCAGATACGCAGTATTTT
CDR3 length: 13
J gene: TRBJ2-3
V gene: TRBV6-6
clone size: .
D gene: TRBD2

CDR3 protein: CASGPSTGASYEQYF
CDR3 DNA: TGCGCCAGCGGACCCTCCACAGGGGCGTCCTACGAGCAGTACTTC
CDR3 length: 15
J gene: TRBJ2-7
V gene: TRBV10-2
clone size: .
D gene: TRBD1

CDR3 protein: CASREQGYYEQYF
CDR3 DNA: TGTGCCAGCAGGGAGCAGGGATACTACGAGCAGTACTTC
CDR3 length: 13
J gene: TRBJ2-7
V gene: TRBV25-1
clone size: .
D gene: .

CDR3 protein: CASSGAGANYGYTF
CDR3 DNA: TGTGCCAGCAGTGGGGCAGGGGCGAACTATGGCTACACCTTC
CDR3 length: 14
J gene: TRBJ1-2
V gene: TRBV2
clone size: .
D gene: .

CDR3 protein: CASSLASHTSYEQYF
CDR3 DNA: TGCGCCAGCAGCTTGGCCAGTCACACGTCCTACGAGCAGTACTTC
CDR3 length: 15
J gene: TRBJ2-7
V gene: TRBV5-1
clone size: .
D gene: .